Sequencing of this TCR beta chain was carried out in a study of blood T cell repertoires in COVID-19. For the study at large: Acute-phase and convalescent COVID-19 samples originated in the United States, Italy and Spain. In each case, the material was cDNA or gDNA derived from T cells, B-cell-depleted T cells, or PBMCs.

In the original processing: Amplification with reference gene primers provided the estimates of nucleated cell counts. Profiled with immunoSEQ multiplex PCR; TCRdb holds only in-frame clones, not every one. The DNA gave D and trimming, while V, J and clone size come from that table. Among about 220,000 clones, 86% were seen once, and the ten largest hold over 2%. CDR1 is SGHTA and CDR2 is FQGNSA in the germline V gene. The CDR3 sequence is 15 residues long. The trim removed 6 bases at V and 6 bases at J, leaving 5 bases unmatched. The receptor comes from a man aged 25-45 years who had recovered from COVID-19. The chain links TRBV7-2 to TRBJ2-1; TRBD2 agrees at 13 bases. Sequencing was performed on peripheral blood. This CDR3 reads CASRSGTSGVNEQFF. The CDR3 DNA follows: TGTGCCAGCAGGTCCGGGACTAGCGGGGTCAATGAGCAGTTCTTC.